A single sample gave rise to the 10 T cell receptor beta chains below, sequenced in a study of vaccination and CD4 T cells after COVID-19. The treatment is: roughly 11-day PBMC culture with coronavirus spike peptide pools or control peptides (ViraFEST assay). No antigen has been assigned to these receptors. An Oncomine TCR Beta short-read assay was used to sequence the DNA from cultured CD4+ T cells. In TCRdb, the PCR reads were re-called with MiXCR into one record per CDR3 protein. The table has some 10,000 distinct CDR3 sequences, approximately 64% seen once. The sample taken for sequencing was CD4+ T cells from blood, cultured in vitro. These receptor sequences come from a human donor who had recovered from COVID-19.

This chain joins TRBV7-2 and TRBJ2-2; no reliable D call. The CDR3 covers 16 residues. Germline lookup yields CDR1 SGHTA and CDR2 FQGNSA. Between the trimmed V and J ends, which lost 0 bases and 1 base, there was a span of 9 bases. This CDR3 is CASSLAAHMNTGELFF. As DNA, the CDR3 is TGTGCCAGCAGCTTAGCAGCCCACATGAACACCGGGGAGCTGTTTTTT.

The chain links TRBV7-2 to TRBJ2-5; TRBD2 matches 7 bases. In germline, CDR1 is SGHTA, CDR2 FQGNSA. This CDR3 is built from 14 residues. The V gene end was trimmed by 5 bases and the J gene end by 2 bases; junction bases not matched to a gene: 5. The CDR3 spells CASSVSGMQETQYF. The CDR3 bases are TGTGCCAGCAGCGTAAGCGGGATGCAAGAGACCCAGTACTTC.

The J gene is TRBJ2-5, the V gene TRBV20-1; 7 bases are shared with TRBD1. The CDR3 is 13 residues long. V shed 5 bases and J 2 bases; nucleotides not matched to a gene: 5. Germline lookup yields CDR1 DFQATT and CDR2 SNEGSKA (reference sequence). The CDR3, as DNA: TGCAGTGCTTTGGACAGGCGACAAGAGACCCAGTACTTC. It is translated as CSALDRRQETQYF.

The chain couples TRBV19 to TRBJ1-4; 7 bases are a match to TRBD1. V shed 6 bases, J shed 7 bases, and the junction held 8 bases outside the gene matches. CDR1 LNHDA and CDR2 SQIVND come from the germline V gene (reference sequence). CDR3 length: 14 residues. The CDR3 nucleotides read TGTGCCAGTAGGCCCGACAGGGTGGGTGAAAAACTGTTTTTT. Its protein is CASRPDRVGEKLFF.

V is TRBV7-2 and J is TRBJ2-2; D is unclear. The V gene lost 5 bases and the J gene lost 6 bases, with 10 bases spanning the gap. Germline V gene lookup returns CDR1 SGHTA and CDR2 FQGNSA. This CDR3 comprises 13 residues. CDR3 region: CASSMGASGELFF. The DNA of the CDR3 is TGTGCCAGCAGCATGGGTGCCTCCGGGGAGCTGTTTTTT.

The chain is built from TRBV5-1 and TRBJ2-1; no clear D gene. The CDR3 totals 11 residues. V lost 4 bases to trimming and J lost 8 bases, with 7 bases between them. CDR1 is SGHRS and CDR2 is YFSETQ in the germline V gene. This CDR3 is CASSRMDEQFF. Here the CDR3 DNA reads TGCGCCAGCAGCAGGATGGATGAGCAGTTCTTC.

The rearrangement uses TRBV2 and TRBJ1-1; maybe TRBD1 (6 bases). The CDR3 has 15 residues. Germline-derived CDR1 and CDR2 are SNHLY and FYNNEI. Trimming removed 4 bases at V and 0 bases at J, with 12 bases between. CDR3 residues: CASSVDSSMNTEAFF. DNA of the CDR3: TGTGCCAGCAGTGTGGACAGCTCGATGAACACTGAAGCTTTCTTT.

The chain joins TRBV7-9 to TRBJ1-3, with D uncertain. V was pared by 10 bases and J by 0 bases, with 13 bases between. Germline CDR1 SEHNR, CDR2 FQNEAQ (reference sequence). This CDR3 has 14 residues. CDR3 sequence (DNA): TGTGCCACCTTTAGTCCCTCCTCTGGAAACACCATATATTTT. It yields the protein CATFSPSSGNTIYF.

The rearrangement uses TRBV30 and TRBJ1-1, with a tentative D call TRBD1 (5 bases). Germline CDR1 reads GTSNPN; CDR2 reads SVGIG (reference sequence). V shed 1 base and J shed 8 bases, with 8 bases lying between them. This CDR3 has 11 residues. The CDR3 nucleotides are TGTGCCTGGAGTGGACAGCAAGAAGCTTTCTTT. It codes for CAWSGQQEAFF.

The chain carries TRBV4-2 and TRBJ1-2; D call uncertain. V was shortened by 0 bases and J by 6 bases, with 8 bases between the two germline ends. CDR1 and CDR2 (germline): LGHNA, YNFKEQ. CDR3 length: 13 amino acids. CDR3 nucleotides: TGTGCCAGCAGCCAAGAAGGAGGGAATGGCTACACCTTC. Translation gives CASSQEGGNGYTF.